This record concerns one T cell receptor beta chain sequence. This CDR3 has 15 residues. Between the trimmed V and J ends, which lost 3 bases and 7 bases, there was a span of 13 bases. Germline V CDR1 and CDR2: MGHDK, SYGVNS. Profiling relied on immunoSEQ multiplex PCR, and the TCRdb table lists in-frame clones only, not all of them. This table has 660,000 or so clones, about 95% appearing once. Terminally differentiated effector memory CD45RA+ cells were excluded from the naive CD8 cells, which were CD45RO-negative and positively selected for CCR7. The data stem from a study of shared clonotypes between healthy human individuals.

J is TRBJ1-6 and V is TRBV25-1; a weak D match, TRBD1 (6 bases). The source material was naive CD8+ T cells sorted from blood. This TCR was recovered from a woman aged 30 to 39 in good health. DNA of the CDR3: TGTGCCAGCAGTGAGTTTTGGACAGACAATTCACCCCTCCACTTT. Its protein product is CASSEFWTDNSPLHF.